This TCR beta chain was observed in a study of human T cells and chemical hapten exposure. Trimming shortened V by 4 bases and J by 3 bases, and 17 bases separated the two germline ends. The CDR3 is made up of 16 amino acids. Germline V gives CDR1 SGHTS, CDR2 YDEGEE. Time point meaning: pre-sensitization, week 0. Treatment noted: therapeutic diphenylcyclopropenone sensitization with weekly scalp DPC. Notes on the study in general: Healthy individuals' immune responses may differ from those of donors, who had alopecia. Patch test score rose with PT1 expanded TCR count, significant at thresholds 8, 16 and 32, not 4.

For the library, individual cDNA molecules each received unique molecular identifiers. TCRdb itself ran the RACE reads through MiXCR, one entry per CDR3 protein. The sample lists roughly 110,000 distinct CDR3 sequences, 9.5% to 15% occurring once. Concerning this clonotype itself: Its specificity is unknown.

The material was whole blood, obtained in connection with sensitization to the hapten diphenylcyclopropenone (DPC). This chain uses TRBV5-8 with TRBJ1-5; D is perhaps TRBD1 (6 bases). The origin of this receptor is a woman in her forties or fifties with alopecia areata. Some clones in this sample may be carry-over from other donors' samples. The CDR3 spells CASSRFQGTDNQPQHF. CDR3 sequence (DNA): TGTGCCAGCAGCCGTTTCCAGGGGACGGACAATCAGCCCCAGCATTTT.